A single sample is the source of the 9 T cell receptor beta chains below, sequenced in a study of Ad26.COV2.S vaccination and SARS-CoV-2 variants. TCRdb keeps only in-frame clones here, not all; method: immunoSEQ multiplex PCR. The sample includes roughly 140,000 clones, just over 85% of them seen just once. The source was peripheral blood, collected after recovery from COVID-19. These receptors came from a human donor who had recovered from COVID-19.

This chain uses TRBV6-6 with TRBJ2-3, with 7 bases that match TRBD2. V trimming: 5 bases; J trimming: 6 bases; junction bases outside the gene matches: 5. The CDR3 extends over 13 amino acids. Germline assignment: CDR1 MNHNY and CDR2 SVGAGI (reference sequence). The CDR3 loop is CASSREGPDTQYF. CDR3 sequence (DNA): TGTGCCAGCAGTAGGGAGGGTCCGGATACGCAGTATTTT.

Only a few counts were recorded for this clone. The V call is TRBV7-2, the J call TRBJ2-2; D uncertain. Germline values: CDR1 SGHTA, CDR2 FQGNSA. The CDR3 runs to 11 residues. The V and J ends lost 1 base and 7 bases respectively, with 1 base between them. As DNA, the CDR3 is TGTGCCAGCAGCTTAGACGGGGAGCTGTTTTTT. Translating it yields CASSLDGELFF.

The chain combines TRBV11-2 with TRBJ2-7; the D gene is possibly TRBD2 (5 bases). V gave up 7 bases and J gave up 3 bases, with 16 bases separating them. This CDR3 comprises 14 residues. Germline V lookup: CDR1 SGHAT, CDR2 FQNNGV. The CDR3 bases are TGTGCCAGCACCCTTCGGGGTAGCCGCTACGAGCAGTACTTC. As protein: CASTLRGSRYEQYF.

This chain joins TRBV18 and TRBJ2-5; no reliable D call. The V gene's germline CDR1 is KGHSH and CDR2 LQKENI. V was clipped by 6 bases and J by 5 bases, with 25 bases between them. The CDR3 covers 17 residues. CDR3 sequence (DNA): TGTGCCAGCTCCCTTAATCGACAACCTTCGTCTGGGGAGACCCAGTACTTC. It codes for CASSLNRQPSSGETQYF.

V and J are TRBV7-9 and TRBJ1-6; 11 nucleotides align to TRBD1. The V and J ends lost 1 base and 7 bases, in that order; junction bases with no gene match: 6. This CDR3 region has 17 residues. Per the germline V gene, CDR1 is SEHNR and CDR2 is FQNEAQ (reference sequence). The CDR3 here is CASSLGSGQGANSPLHF. The CDR3 DNA reads as TGTGCCAGCAGCTTAGGGAGCGGACAGGGGGCGAATTCACCCCTCCACTTT.

V and J are TRBV30 and TRBJ1-4, with D possibly matching TRBD1 (6 bases). Germline-derived CDR1 and CDR2 are GTSNPN and SVGIG (reference sequence). The CDR3 is 12 amino acids. V lost 4 bases and J 8 bases, leaving 11 bases between the germline ends. CDR3 residues: CAWNYREEKLFF. DNA for the CDR3: TGTGCCTGGAACTACAGGGAGGAAAAACTGTTTTTT.

V usage is TRBV7-2 and J usage is TRBJ2-3; D not resolved. CDR3 size: 14 residues. The V end was cut by 2 bases, the J end by 3 bases, with 9 bases between. CDR1 SGHTA and CDR2 FQGNSA come from the germline V gene. CDR3 DNA: TGTGCCAGCAGCTTAAGGTCCTTTACAGATACGCAGTATTTT. It encodes CASSLRSFTDTQYF. Combining the CDR3 with reference TRBV7-2 and TRBJ2-3 gives the whole variable domain GAGVSQSPSNKVTEKGKDVELRCDPISGHTALYWYRQSLGQGLEFLIYFQGNSAPDKSGLPSDRFSAERTGGSVSTLTIQRTQQEDSAVYLCASSLRSFTDTQYFGPGTRLTVL.

The CDR3 DNA reads TGTGCCTGGAGTGTAAAGGAAGACAGGTGGTTGTACGAGCAGTACTTC. Translating it yields CAWSVKEDRWLYEQYF. The chain links TRBV30 to TRBJ2-7, with D maybe TRBD1 (6 bases). The germline gives CDR1 GTSNPN, CDR2 SVGIG (reference sequence). The germline V and J ends were trimmed by 0 bases and 4 bases, with 19 bases remaining between them. This CDR3 is 16 amino acids long.

The V call is TRBV7-2, the J call TRBJ1-2; D is perhaps TRBD1 (5 bases). V lost 1 base and J 8 bases, leaving 14 bases between the germline ends. The CDR3 runs to 14 residues. Per the germline V gene, CDR1 is SGHTA and CDR2 is FQGNSA. Here the CDR3 reads CASSLGGDKGGYTF. The CDR3 DNA sequence: TGTGCCAGCAGCTTAGGCGGGGATAAGGGGGGCTACACCTTC. Filled out from reference TRBV7-2 and TRBJ1-2, the complete variable domain reads GAGVSQSPSNKVTEKGKDVELRCDPISGHTALYWYRQSLGQGLEFLIYFQGNSAPDKSGLPSDRFSAERTGGSVSTLTIQRTQQEDSAVYLCASSLGGDKGGYTFGSGTRLTVV.